This T cell receptor beta chain stems from a study of blood T cell repertoires in COVID-19. Overall study context: The analysed material was cDNA or gDNA that came from T cells, B-cell-depleted T cells, or PBMCs.

In assigning cohorts, the study relied on participant-reported clinical history. CDR3 length: 13 residues. V was shortened by 2 bases and J by 9 bases, with 11 bases between the two germline ends. Germline CDR1 and CDR2: SSHAT and FNYEAQ (reference sequence). Profiled with immunoSEQ multiplex PCR; TCRdb holds only in-frame clones, not every one. The table shows 150,000 to 200,000 clones, with approximately 89% occurring only once. The sequenced sample was PBMCs or T cells enriched from blood (not recorded which). The chain uses TRBV7-7 and TRBJ2-1; the D gene is possibly TRBD1 (5 bases). The sequence derives from a woman in her thirties or forties with acute COVID-19. The CDR3 is CASSLQGSGEQFF. The CDR3 DNA follows: TGTGCCAGCAGCTTACAGGGATCGGGTGAGCAGTTCTTC.